These T cell receptor beta chains were read from a single sample in a study of OX40 agonist ivuxolimab in advanced cancers. Sequencing used immunoSEQ multiplex PCR; TCRdb keeps in-frame clones, though not all of them. The data contain 40,000 to 45,000 clones, 81% of them singletons. This sample comprised CD4+ or CD8+ T cells sorted from blood, obtained in a trial of the OX40 agonist ivuxolimab. These receptors all stem from an adult with an advanced solid tumor such as melanoma, head and neck, liver or kidney cancer. Both conserved end residues are part of each CDR3. D genes are given only for firm matches. Size is omitted from some rows. Given values are once, few, many or a class for expanded clones.

abundance | d_gene | j_gene | v_gene | len | CDR3nt | CDR3aa
NA | TRBD1 | TRBJ1-4 | TRBV19 | 17 | TGTGCCAGTAGGAACGAGGACAGGAGTCTAACTAATGAAAAACTGTTTTTT | CASRNEDRSLTNEKLFF
few | NA | TRBJ2-1 | TRBV7-8 | 13 | TGTGCCAGCAGCTCCGAGAGGGGCAATGAGCAGTTCTTC | CASSSERGNEQFF
NA | TRBD2 | TRBJ2-1 | TRBV19 | 16 | TGTGCCAGTAGACCCGGGGTAGCGGGCCCGTACAATGAGCAGTTCTTC | CASRPGVAGPYNEQFF
NA | TRBD1 | TRBJ2-1 | TRBV7-8 | 16 | TGTGCCAGCAGCGCCCTGACAGGGGGTTCTCAGAATGAGCAGTTCTTC | CASSALTGGSQNEQFF
few | NA | TRBJ2-7 | TRBV5-6 | 12 | TGTGCCAGCAGCTTGGTTGCGGGCCAGCAGTACTTC | CASSLVAGQQYF
NA | TRBD1 | TRBJ2-1 | TRBV7-3 | 17 | TGTGCCAGCAGCTTACTAGGACAGGCGGCGAAGTACAATGAGCAGTTCTTC | CASSLLGQAAKYNEQFF
NA | TRBD2 | TRBJ2-3 | TRBV7-8 | 19 | TGTGCCAGCAGCTTAGGGGGGGGACTAGCGGGGGGGCCCCAAGATACGCAGTATTTT | CASSLGGGLAGGPQDTQYF
NA | TRBD2 | TRBJ2-3 | TRBV5-1 | 15 | TGCGCCAGCAGCTTGTTCGGACTAGCAGCAGATACGCAGTATTTT | CASSLFGLAADTQYF
NA | NA | TRBJ1-1 | TRBV9 | 14 | TGTGCCAGCAGCGTGATGGGGCTGAACACTGAAGCTTTCTTT | CASSVMGLNTEAFF
NA | NA | TRBJ1-4 | TRBV11-2 | 17 | TGTGCCAGCAGCTTAGATATCAGGTCACTCGCAGATGAAAAACTGTTTTTT | CASSLDIRSLADEKLFF
NA | TRBD1 | TRBJ2-7 | TRBV7-9 | 16 | TGTGCCAGCAGCTTTTCACAGGGGCGCGGAACCGCCGAGCAGTACTTC | CASSFSQGRGTAEQYF
NA | NA | TRBJ1-1 | TRBV11-3 | 15 | TGTGCCAGCAGCTCCCGCCCTGGGAATTTCGCTGAAGCTTTCTTT | CASSSRPGNFAEAFF
NA | TRBD1 | TRBJ2-6 | TRBV18 | 17 | TGTGCCAGCTCACCACAGGGACAGGCCCATGGGGCCAACGTCCTGACTTTC | CASSPQGQAHGANVLTF
NA | TRBD2 | TRBJ2-7 | TRBV5-4 | 14 | TGTGCCAGCAGCTCAAGCGGGACCACCTACGAGCAGTACTTC | CASSSSGTTYEQYF
few | NA | TRBJ1-2 | TRBV2 | 18 | TGTGCCAGCAGGTTTGAGGTGGAACAGGTTGAGGAGAACTATGGCTACACCTTC | CASRFEVEQVEENYGYTF
once | NA | TRBJ1-2 | TRBV6-1 | 15 | TGTGCCAGCAGTGAAGTCCACCGATTCAACTATGGCTACACCTTC | CASSEVHRFNYGYTF
once | NA | TRBJ2-3 | TRBV28 | 13 | TGTGCCAGCCAACGGGGGAACACAGATACGCAGTATTTT | CASQRGNTDTQYF
NA | NA | TRBJ1-1 | TRBV13 | 19 | TGTGCCAGCAGCCCTGCCTTTTCGATAATCCAGGGAGTGAACACTGAAGCTTTCTTT | CASSPAFSIIQGVNTEAFF
NA | NA | TRBJ1-5 | TRBV21-1 | 15 | TGTGCCAGCAGCCTACAGGACAGCTTCAATCAGCCCCAGCATTTT | CASSLQDSFNQPQHF
NA | TRBD1 | TRBJ1-1 | TRBV6-1 | 16 | TGTGCCAGCAGTGAAGCAAGCTACAGGGGGCTTTCTGAAGCTTTCTTT | CASSEASYRGLSEAFF
once | NA | TRBJ1-2 | TRBV18 | 15 | TGTGCCAGCTCACCGGGGCCGTACGAGACCTATGGCTACACCTTC | CASSPGPYETYGYTF
NA | TRBD1 | TRBJ1-1 | TRBV5-1 | 14 | TGCGCCAGCAGCTCAGGACAGGGAGGCACTGAAGCTTTCTTT | CASSSGQGGTEAFF
NA | NA | TRBJ2-5 | TRBV19 | 11 | TGTGCCAGTAGTTCACAAGAGACCCAGTACTTC | CASSSQETQYF
NA | TRBD1 | TRBJ2-3 | TRBV7-2 | 15 | TGTGCCAGCAGCATCCAGGGGGCGCGGGCAGATACGCAGTATTTT | CASSIQGARADTQYF
NA | NA | TRBJ1-1 | TRBV25-1 | 12 | TGTGCCAGCAGTGACCCTACACGGGAAGCTTTCTTT | CASSDPTREAFF
NA | NA | TRBJ2-2 | TRBV4-1 | 13 | TGCGCCAGCAGCCAAGAAGTTGACGGGGAGCTGTTTTTT | CASSQEVDGELFF
NA | NA | TRBJ1-4 | TRBV11-2 | 16 | TGTGCCAGCAGCCCATTCGCGGCAGGGAACGGTGAAAAACTGTTTTTT | CASSPFAAGNGEKLFF
once | NA | TRBJ2-3 | TRBV7-8 | 16 | TGTGCCAGCAGCTTATTTAGCGCTAGTTCCACAGATACGCAGTATTTT | CASSLFSASSTDTQYF
NA | TRBD2 | TRBJ2-5 | TRBV29-1 | 13 | TGCAGCGTTGTGACTAGCGGGGGAGAGACCCAGTACTTC | CSVVTSGGETQYF
NA | TRBD2 | TRBJ2-1 | TRBV7-2 | 18 | TGTGCCAGCAGCCCGCGGGGGTTAGCGGGAGCCTCCTACAATGAGCAGTTCTTC | CASSPRGLAGASYNEQFF
NA | TRBD1 | TRBJ1-3 | TRBV19 | 13 | TGTGCCAGTAGGACAGGGTTGAGAAACACCATATATTTT | CASRTGLRNTIYF
once | NA | TRBJ2-7 | TRBV5-5 | 13 | TGTGCCAGCAGCCTCCGAGGGGCGGTTGAGCAGTACTTC | CASSLRGAVEQYF
NA | TRBD1 | TRBJ2-2 | TRBV29-1 | 15 | TGCAGCGTTTCGCCGGGGACAGGGCCGACCGGGGAGCTGTTTTTT | CSVSPGTGPTGELFF
NA | TRBD2 | TRBJ2-3 | TRBV5-1 | 15 | TGCGCCAGCAGCTTGCTAGCGGGAGTGACAGATACGCAGTATTTT | CASSLLAGVTDTQYF
NA | NA | TRBJ1-3 | TRBV6-6 | 15 | TGTGCCAGCATGGGGGCGATGAGCTCTGGAAACACCATATATTTT | CASMGAMSSGNTIYF
NA | NA | TRBJ1-1 | TRBV7-3 | 13 | TGTGCCAGCAGAATCCAGATGAACACTGAAGCTTTCTTT | CASRIQMNTEAFF
NA | TRBD1 | TRBJ1-1 | TRBV18 | 15 | TGTGCCAGCTCACCCGGACAGGGGGGGTTTGCTGAAGCTTTCTTT | CASSPGQGGFAEAFF
NA | TRBD1 | TRBJ2-4 | TRBV19 | 13 | TGTGCCACCGCAACCGGGACAGGGAATATTCAGTACTTC | CATATGTGNIQYF
NA | NA | TRBJ2-5 | TRBV25-1 | 13 | TGTGCCAGCAGTGGAGGGAGTCCGGAGACCCAGTACTTC | CASSGGSPETQYF
NA | NA | TRBJ1-1 | TRBV13 | 13 | TGTGCCAGCAGCTTAACAGGGAACACTGAAGCTTTCTTT | CASSLTGNTEAFF
NA | TRBD1 | TRBJ1-1 | TRBV6-6 | 15 | TGTGCCAGCAGCCAAAGACAGGGGGCGAGTACTGAAGCTTTCTTT | CASSQRQGASTEAFF
NA | TRBD1 | TRBJ1-2 | TRBV6-5 | 14 | TGTGCCAGCAGTAGGACAGGAGTCTACTATGGCTACACCTTC | CASSRTGVYYGYTF
NA | NA | TRBJ2-1 | TRBV5-1 | 13 | TGCGCCAGCAGCTTGACTGAGTACAATGAGCAGTTCTTC | CASSLTEYNEQFF
NA | TRBD2 | TRBJ2-1 | TRBV2 | 16 | TGTGCCAGCAGGGATGGACTAGCGGGAGGCCAAGATGAGCAGTTCTTC | CASRDGLAGGQDEQFF
few | TRBD2 | TRBJ2-3 | TRBV6-5 | 16 | TGTGCCAGCAGTTACTCGACTAGCGGCGCGGGATCGGGGCAGTATTTT | CASSYSTSGAGSGQYF
NA | NA | TRBJ2-3 | TRBV7-9 | 14 | TGTGCCAGCAGCTTACAGTACCAAACAGATACGCAGTATTTT | CASSLQYQTDTQYF
NA | TRBD1 | TRBJ1-5 | TRBV10-3 | 15 | TGTGCCATCAGTGAGTCGGGGACAGTCCAACAGCCCCAGCATTTT | CAISESGTVQQPQHF
NA | NA | TRBJ2-1 | TRBV7-2 | 14 | TGTGCCAGCACCCCTGGGCAGCTCGGGGATGAGCAGTTCTTC | CASTPGQLGDEQFF
NA | TRBD2 | TRBJ2-7 | TRBV18 | 14 | TGTGCCAGCTCCTCACTAGCGGGGTCCTACGAGCAGTACTTC | CASSSLAGSYEQYF
NA | NA | TRBJ2-5 | TRBV5-1 | 15 | TGCGCCAGCAGCTTGCCGTCAGCCGCATCGGGGACCCAGTACTTC | CASSLPSAASGTQYF
NA | TRBD1 | TRBJ2-1 | TRBV9 | 16 | TGTGCCAGCAGCGACCTCAGGGGGCTCGGTACTCAAGAGCAGTTCTTC | CASSDLRGLGTQEQFF
NA | TRBD1 | TRBJ2-7 | TRBV7-9 | 14 | TGTGCCAGCAGCTCCCGGGACAGCCCCTACGAGCAGTACTTC | CASSSRDSPYEQYF
NA | TRBD2 | TRBJ2-3 | TRBV10-2 | 13 | TGCGCCAGCAGTGAGAGTAGCGGGAGGCCTTTGTATTTT | CASSESSGRPLYF
NA | NA | TRBJ2-6 | TRBV9 | 18 | TGTGCCAGCAGTAAGGACGGCTTCGTCATCTCTGGGGCCAACGTCCTGACTTTC | CASSKDGFVISGANVLTF
NA | TRBD2 | TRBJ2-5 | TRBV19 | 17 | TGTGCCAGTAGTATGGCCCTTGGGACCCCTGGGGGGGGGACCCAGTACTTC | CASSMALGTPGGGTQYF
NA | NA | TRBJ1-1 | TRBV10-3 | 13 | TGTGCCATCAGCTTGGCCTCAAACACTGAAGCTTTCTTT | CAISLASNTEAFF
NA | NA | TRBJ2-1 | TRBV6-5 | 15 | TGTGCCAGCAGTTCCGACCGGGATTCCTACAATGAGCAGTTCTTC | CASSSDRDSYNEQFF
NA | TRBD1 | TRBJ1-1 | TRBV5-4 | 14 | TGTGCCAGCAGCCAAGGGGGCCTTAACACTGAAGCTTTCTTT | CASSQGGLNTEAFF
NA | TRBD1 | TRBJ1-1 | TRBV29-1 | 17 | TGCAGCGTTGATGGCGGGCGAAACAGGGGGCCGGGCACTGAAGCTTTCTTT | CSVDGGRNRGPGTEAFF
NA | NA | TRBJ1-5 | TRBV25-1 | 14 | TGTGCCAGCAGTGAATCGGGTGTTCTCCAGCCCCAGCATTTT | CASSESGVLQPQHF